The present entry profiles one T cell receptor (beta chain) with its context. Its antigen is not yet known. Per-base qualities were not stored, and no clone one base away is much larger. The library came from the immunoSEQ multiplex PCR assay. For the multiplex PCR, a mixture combining 60 forward primers for TCR Vbeta segments and 13 reverse primers for TCR Jbeta segments was used. A multiplex PCR assay on genomic DNA amplified the CDR3 region of rearranged TCR beta genes. The Illumina HiSeq System was used to sequence the amplified TCR beta libraries as 87-base-pair reads. Under the source paper's analysis protocol: Across the roughly 670 repertoires, a later analysis counted tens of millions of unique TCR beta chains, 9 million to 14 million of which were shared by at least two donors. Raw reads were error-corrected and collapsed into unique sequences by a nearest-neighbor algorithm in which closely related sequences were merged to remove PCR and sequencing errors. CDR3 sequences were aligned to IMGT reference sequences to assign V, D and J gene segments. Each retained sequence needed at least a six-nucleotide match to both a V gene segment and a J gene segment. Rearrangements were classified as productive when the CDR3 lacked stop codons and remained in frame with V and J, and all other rearrangements were classified as non-productive. CDR3 was defined according to IMGT convention as the region running from the second conserved V-encoded cysteine to the conserved J-encoded phenylalanine. Sequences without an unambiguous match to a single V gene segment were excluded from the earlier analysis of a few hundred of the donors. An earlier analysis of about 590 of the donors classified V segments as functional when productive rearrangements were above 56.7% and as segregating when the standard deviation between donors was above 5%. A statistical classification framework was built to diagnose cytomegalovirus status from the catalog of TCR beta chain sequences. In a later analysis, TCR nucleotide sequences were compared against IMGT/GENE-DB human TR gene sequences so that V and J genes could be assigned. In a later analysis, CDR3 sequences and most-parsimonious VDJ recombination scenarios were assigned using the TCRdist pipeline. In a later analysis, each TCR beta chain was defined by its CDR3 amino acid sequence together with its V-gene family, and reads lacking a unique V-gene family were excluded. A later analysis removed 550 to 700 highly shared, low-generation-probability nucleotide sequences to deal with suspected cross-contamination and a sequencing artifact. A later analysis calculated a clonal expansion index for each public chain from normalized within-repertoire ranks of inferred template counts. In a later analysis, generation probabilities were computed using a VDJ recombination model fitted to out-of-frame rearrangements, and the results were checked against IGoR. In a later analysis, hypergeometric tests were used to score TCR-TCR, TCR-HLA and TCR-CMV co-occurrence, with a repertoire-size bias correction applied to TCR pairs. False discovery rates were estimated in a later analysis by permuting HLA or CMV assignments 20 times. In a later analysis, co-occurring TCRs were grouped using DBSCAN, and TCRdist sequence similarity was added for clustering within HLA-allele-positive subsets. Repertoires with fewer than 30,000 or more than 120,000 public chains, plus five repertoires with anomalous nucleotide sharing, were excluded from co-occurrence clustering. TCRdb retrieved this table from immuneACCESS and kept in-frame rearrangements only. Not all clones are present; in checked studies, unresolved V genes account for under half, and no reason is known for the remainder. V and J calls and clone size are copied from that table; D and trimming were computed from the DNA. The sample has approximately 140,000 clones on record, around 80% of them singletons. The top ten hold around 4.1% of the sample.

The cohort was made up of several hundred healthy bone marrow donors. At the time of sampling, all cohort members were nominally healthy, though unrecorded immune exposures were likely present. The donor tested CMV seronegative, placing the donor among the 350 or so seronegative members of the cohort. A peripheral blood sample was provided by each donor, and peripheral blood mononuclear cells were used for TCR beta sequencing. Genomic DNA extraction from the blood cell samples was performed with the Qiagen DNeasy Blood Extraction Kit. This entry is derived from a study of cytomegalovirus exposure and HLA in healthy donors (dated 2017 in TCRdb). About the investigation overall: An earlier analysis of several hundred of the donors reported roughly 300 Gb of sequence data and more than 90 million unique TCR beta sequences from 150 million to 200 million T cells. Roughly 300 gigabases of sequencing data and around 80 million unique TCR sequences made up an early release that covered under 750 HLA-typed donors. The genetic ancestry cluster associated with self-reported Caucasian donors included around four fifths of the roughly 400 genotyped donors. The study aimed to test whether signatures of past pathogen exposure could be identified by cataloging public T cell receptors. The study used immunosequencing to profile the T cell repertoires of approximately 640 subjects and linked those repertoires to cytomegalovirus serostatus. A separate validation cohort of roughly 110 different subjects was used in addition to the roughly 700-subject first cohort. The study combined high-throughput TCR immunosequencing, statistical association of individual TCRs with disease status, and machine learning to predict cytomegalovirus infection status. A later analysis re-examined previously published TCR beta repertoires from roughly 720 donors and added high-resolution HLA genotyping to investigate patterns of TCR occurrence. The later analysis used no new phenotypic data to find candidate immune exposures, relying instead on TCR beta sequences and their occurrence across donors. In an earlier analysis of 587 of the donors, high-throughput TCR beta sequencing was used to judge whether each TCR beta V gene segment behaved as functional or pseudogenic. Alongside the repertoire data, information on donor age, sex, ethnicity and CMV serostatus was compiled. A later genetic analysis used genome-wide SNP genotypes for about 65% of the 666 donors, treating that subset as a discovery cohort. All discovery cohort repertoires had been generated on a single sequencing platform. Both class I and class II loci were covered by HLA typing, at four-digit resolution. The number of typed donors differed by locus: roughly 629-640 for A, B, C, DRB1 and DQB1; 500 to 550 for DQA1; approximately 600 for DPA1; and 450 to 480 for DPB1. Four to six DR-DQ haplotypes were handled as single units for association and clustering because linkage in the cohort was strong. Among about 360 genotyped donors of the cohort, an average of around 240,000 unique TCR beta nucleotide sequences were sequenced per donor, about a sixth of them non-productive. Study-wide conclusions, independent of this receptor: In a later analysis, 15,000 to 20,000 TCR beta sequences were associated with specific HLA alleles at a false discovery rate of 0.05. Compared with the approximately 670-donor mean, donors in an Asian-associated ancestry cluster had fewer N-insertions in productive TCRs, according to a later genetic analysis. Because the 87-base-pair reads could not distinguish some IMGT-functional V segments, including TRBV6-2 and TRBV6-3, those segments were excluded. In this cohort, only TCR beta chains were sequenced, and detectable features were limited by the absence of alpha or paired-chain data. A further reported finding was that TCR beta sequences accurately predicted the HLA-A and HLA-B alleles for most subjects in the first cohort. In a later analysis, several top co-occurrence clusters were reported to appear linked to parvovirus B19, influenza, CMV and Epstein-Barr virus. Correlated functional status among segregating V segments might be attributable to linkage disequilibrium, but an unknown experimental factor could not be ruled out. A later analysis found that most CMV-associated TCR beta chains appeared HLA-restricted, with HLA associations seemingly driven largely by CMV exposure. Sequencing depth was assumed to be roughly uniform across donors in the presence/absence analyses, though that assumption may not hold. Immune exposure information for the cohort was limited to CMV serostatus. Three of the identified cytomegalovirus-associated TCR beta chains were confirmed in vitro to be specific for cytomegalovirus antigens. A group of highly shared sequence variants was considered likely to be a technical artifact of the sequencing pipeline. Assigning TCR associations to individual alleles was difficult when HLA alleles, especially DR and DQ, strongly co-occurred. A later genetic analysis associated a missense DCLRE1C variant with V-gene and J-gene trimming of TCR beta chains, and an independent cohort replicated the association. In an earlier analysis of several hundred of the donors, most TCR beta V segments were observed in productive rearrangements about 87% or about 30% of the time, broadly matching IMGT annotations. Most TCR sequences were observed very rarely across donors, whereas some public TCRs were present in many individuals. According to the authors, the approach could potentially be generalized to other disease states and immunological phenotypes. According to a later analysis, TCR association rates differed among HLA loci, with DRB1 alleles showing the most associated TCRs and HLA-C alleles showing the fewest. The study listed 164 TCR beta chains as associated with cytomegalovirus. In a later analysis, HLA-associated TCR beta chains were found to be more clonally expanded and to have lower generation probabilities than equally common non-associated chains. Because some donors lacked HLA typing at each locus, the association tests relied only on the typed subset. Because counts were too low, 15 to 20 rarely observed V segments, including chromosome 9 orphons, were excluded from the earlier analysis of about 500 of the donors. The classifier was reported to diagnose cytomegalovirus status with high specificity and sensitivity in both the original cohort and the validation cohort.

The CDR3, cysteine through phenylalanine, is 13 amino acids long. Solely the CDR3 DNA is kept, with 39 bases framed from the first base. V is shortened by 3 bases, J by 3 bases, and the region joining them spans 9 bases. CDR1 and CDR2, looked up from the germline V gene, are SQVTM and ANQGSEA. Sequencing used PBMCs. This TCR came from a middle-aged woman in good health and CMV-seronegative. This chain joins TRBV29-1 to TRBJ2-1; a confident D gene designation cannot be given. The CDR3 reads as follows: CSVEGLYYNEQFF. The base sequence is TGCAGCGTTGAGGGCCTTTACTACAATGAGCAGTTCTTC.